Below are 15 T cell receptor beta chains sequenced from a single sample in a study of vaccination effects on CD4 cells after COVID-19. No cognate antigen is known for these TCRs. ViraFEST assay sequencing came after antigen-specific CD4+ T cells were expanded with viral peptide pools. Following 10 days of culture, CD4+ T cells were isolated. Vaccine recipients lacked prior SARS-CoV-2 infection and had negative nucleocapsid antibodies. Libraries were prepared by immunoSEQ multiplex PCR; TCRdb keeps only in-frame clonotypes and omits some of them. The profile shows roughly 50,000 clones, 79% of them singletons. The sample here was CD4+ T cells from PBMCs cultured with HCoV-OC43 spike peptides, taken before COVID-19 vaccination. Subset here: HCoV-OC43 spike overlapping peptide pool stimulation. These receptors were taken from a human donor who received a COVID-19 vaccine.

The chain has TRBV6-5 and TRBJ1-5; TRBD1 aligns across 8 bases. Germline assignment: CDR1 MNHEY and CDR2 SVGAGI. V was pared by 6 bases and J by 3 bases, with 7 bases of the junction left unmatched. This CDR3 is 15 amino acids long. The CDR3 reads CASSTDRGVNQPQHF. In DNA, the CDR3 is TGTGCCAGCAGCACCGACAGGGGAGTCAATCAGCCCCAGCATTTT.

The gene calls are TRBV5-6 and TRBJ2-1; no firm D call. This CDR3 has 14 residues. CDR1 is SGHDT, CDR2 YYEEEE, per germline. V shed 2 bases and J shed 3 bases, with 9 bases lying between them. CDR3 loop: CASSLVVSYNEQFF. CDR3 DNA: TGTGCCAGCAGCTTAGTCGTCAGCTACAATGAGCAGTTCTTC.

V and J are TRBV3-1 (or the pseudogene TRBV3-2) and TRBJ2-7; 8 bases line up with TRBD1. Germline V CDR1 and CDR2: LGHDT, YNNKEL (reference sequence). V shed 3 bases and J 6 bases; nucleotides not matched to a gene: 7. The CDR3 is made up of 14 amino acids. CDR3 loop: CASSHDFGTGEQYV. Written as DNA, the CDR3 is TGTGCCAGCAGCCACGACTTCGGGACAGGCGAGCAGTACGTC.

CDR3: CASNPRGRLETQYF. The DNA for the CDR3 is TGTGCCAGCAACCCCAGGGGGCGTTTGGAGACCCAGTACTTC. This chain joins TRBV6-5 and TRBJ2-5; 8 bases map to TRBD1. Trimming removed 7 bases from V and 5 bases from J; junction bases left unmatched: 9. CDR1 is MNHEY and CDR2 is SVGAGI in the germline V gene. This CDR3 spans 14 amino acids.

This chain uses TRBV10-1 with TRBJ1-2; the match to TRBD1 covers 8 bases. CDR1 is WNHNN, CDR2 SYGVQD, per germline (reference sequence). Trimming at V came to 2 bases and at J to 7 bases, leaving 12 bases not matched to a gene. This CDR3 is built from 16 residues. The CDR3 spells CASSERAGGEISGYTF. DNA of the CDR3: TGCGCCAGCAGTGAGCGGGCAGGGGGCGAAATTAGTGGCTACACCTTC.

This chain joins TRBV19 and TRBJ1-1; D not resolved. The CDR3 loop spans 14 amino acids. V lost 1 base, J lost 4 bases, and 10 bases lay in between. The germline V gene encodes CDR1 LNHDA and CDR2 SQIVND (reference sequence). For the CDR3, the DNA is TGTGCCAGTAGTATAGGGGTTTTTGGCACTGAAGCTTTCTTT. The encoded protein is CASSIGVFGTEAFF.

The gene calls are TRBV24-1 and TRBJ2-3; 7 bases map to TRBD1. V shed 4 bases and J 6 bases; nucleotides not matched to a gene: 6. Germline CDR1 is KGHDR and CDR2 is SFDVKD. CDR3 length: 14 amino acids. CDR3: CATSDRGQADTQYF. The CDR3 DNA follows: TGTGCCACCAGTGACCGCGGACAGGCGGATACGCAGTATTTT.

This chain connects TRBV9 to TRBJ1-1, with 8 bases identical to TRBD1. CDR1 is SGDLS, CDR2 YYNGEE, per germline. The junction had 12 bases not matched to a gene; V was cut back by 3 bases and J by 11 bases. This CDR3 is built from 14 residues. The CDR3, as DNA: TGTGCCAGCAGCGCATTGCCAGGGGGCGGGGGGGCTTTCTTT. Its translation is CASSALPGGGGAFF.

The V gene is TRBV5-1, the J gene TRBJ2-7, with 9 positions matching TRBD1. V lost 4 bases and J lost 3; bases outside the gene matches: 5. Germline V CDR1 and CDR2: SGHRS, YFSETQ. The CDR3 extends over 14 amino acids. The CDR3 here is CASSPGQGGYEQYV. DNA for the CDR3: TGCGCCAGCAGCCCGGGACAGGGTGGCTACGAGCAGTACGTC.

As concerns this clone: The sample has other DNA sequences that encode this CDR3 too. CDR3 in amino acids: CASSPQETQYF. The CDR3 DNA reads as TGTGCCAGCTCACCCCAAGAGACCCAGTACTTC. V gene TRBV18 combines with J gene TRBJ2-5; no clear D. The germline CDR1 and CDR2 sequences are KGHSH and LQKENI. This CDR3 comprises 11 residues. Between the trimmed V and J ends, which lost 3 bases and 1 base, there was a span of 0 bases.

V usage is TRBV29-1 and J usage is TRBJ2-2; maybe TRBD2 (6 bases). This CDR3 has 15 amino acids. V shed 5 bases and J shed 2 bases, with 15 bases lying between them. Per germline, CDR1 SQVTM and CDR2 ANQGSEA. The DNA of the CDR3 is TGCAGCGTTTCCCCCGGGACTCCCAACACCGGGGAGCTGTTTTTT. Translation: CSVSPGTPNTGELFF.

This sequence joins TRBV10-3 and TRBJ1-4, with 7 bases identical to TRBD1. With V trimmed by 8 bases and J by 7 bases, 10 bases remained unmatched. Germline CDR1 ENHRY, CDR2 SYGVKD. The CDR3 consists of 14 residues. CDR3 loop: CAIRGAGGSEKLFF. Written as DNA, the CDR3 is TGTGCCATCCGAGGGGCAGGGGGAAGTGAAAAACTGTTTTTT.

CDR3 sequence (DNA): TGTGCCAGCAGCTCGACAGGGGACTCACCCCTCCACTTT. Translation: CASSSTGDSPLHF. The V gene is TRBV7-9, the J gene TRBJ1-6; 8 bases align to TRBD1. Germline V lookup: CDR1 SEHNR, CDR2 FQNEAQ (reference sequence). V lost 4 bases, J lost 10 bases, and 3 bases stayed unmatched. The CDR3 has 13 amino acids.

This sequence joins TRBV24-1 and TRBJ1-5; 8 bases match TRBD1. The CDR3 is 16 amino acids. V shed 5 bases and J 1 base; nucleotides not matched to a gene: 6. Germline V gene data show CDR1 as KGHDR and CDR2 as SFDVKD. CDR3 DNA sequence: TGTGCCACCAGTGGCGCCACAGGGGGAAGCAATCAGCCCCAGCATTTT. This gives the protein CATSGATGGSNQPQHF.

J is TRBJ1-1 and V is TRBV21-1. TRBV21-1 constitutes a pseudogene. The CDR3 extends over 19 amino acids. Here the CDR3 reads CASSKALLFDRGMNTEAFF. DNA of the CDR3: TGTGCCAGCAGCAAAGCGCTTCTATTTGACCGAGGGATGAACACTGAAGCTTTCTTT.